Listed below are T cell receptor beta chains from one sample, sequenced in a study of blood T cell repertoires in COVID-19. Clones were read by immunoSEQ multiplex PCR, and TCRdb kept only the in-frame ones, dropping some. The table lists about 81,000 clones, roughly four fifths of them singletons, with about 6.9% in the top ten. The source material was peripheral blood. The source of these receptors is a human donor in a cohort sampled during active COVID-19. Both conserved end residues are part of each CDR3. D genes are given only for firm matches. Not every row has a clone size; where given, it reads once, few, many or a size class.

V	size	D	J	CDR3	DNA
TRBV7-9	-	-	TRBJ1-4	CASSLVKEKLFF	TGTGCCAGCAGCTTAGTTAAAGAAAAACTGTTTTTT
TRBV9	-	TRBD1	TRBJ1-3	CASSGGRGLGNTIYF	TGTGCCAGCAGCGGTGGCAGGGGGCTTGGAAACACCATATATTTT
TRBV6-1	few	TRBD1	TRBJ2-7	CASSVAGGTYEQYF	TGTGCCAGCAGTGTAGCAGGGGGAACCTACGAGCAGTACTTC
TRBV6-5	-	TRBD1	TRBJ1-2	CASSYGTGETYGYTF	TGTGCCAGCAGTTACGGGACAGGAGAGACCTATGGCTACACCTTC
TRBV5-1	-	-	TRBJ1-2	CASSLASGEHYGYTF	TGCGCCAGCAGCTTGGCTTCAGGCGAGCACTATGGCTACACCTTC
TRBV5-4	-	-	TRBJ1-2	CASSLEFTGNDYGYTF	TGTGCCAGCAGCTTGGAGTTTACGGGGAATGACTATGGCTACACCTTC
TRBV27	-	-	TRBJ2-7	CASSRQGSYEQYF	TGTGCCAGCAGTCGGCAGGGTTCCTACGAGCAGTACTTC
TRBV29-1	-	TRBD1	TRBJ1-6	CSVGTGGNSPLHF	TGCAGCGTGGGGACAGGGGGAAATTCACCCCTCCACTTT
TRBV27	-	TRBD1	TRBJ2-7	CASSPYDRQGSAYEQYF	TGTGCCAGCAGCCCTTATGATCGACAGGGCTCGGCCTACGAGCAGTACTTC
TRBV5-4	-	TRBD1	TRBJ1-6	CASSLPGQGRLAYNSPLHF	TGTGCCAGCAGTTTACCGGGACAGGGAAGGTTGGCCTATAATTCACCCCTCCACTTT
TRBV6-6	few	TRBD1	TRBJ1-5	CASRQGNSNQPQHF	TGTGCCAGCCGACAGGGGAATAGCAATCAGCCCCAGCATTTT
TRBV14	once	-	TRBJ2-3	CASSPYPTQRTDTQYF	TGTGCCAGCAGCCCGTATCCTACCCAGCGCACCGATACGCAGTATTTT
TRBV9	-	TRBD2	TRBJ2-7	CASSEETSGEYEQYF	TGTGCCAGCAGCGAAGAGACTAGCGGGGAGTACGAGCAGTACTTC
TRBV6-1	-	TRBD1	TRBJ1-5	CASSEVIVGTGRNQPQHF	TGTGCCAGCAGTGAAGTAATCGTTGGGACAGGGAGGAATCAGCCCCAGCATTTT
TRBV6-6	-	TRBD1	TRBJ1-2	CASSPQLGQIANYGYTF	TGTGCCAGCAGTCCACAGCTGGGACAGATAGCTAACTATGGCTACACCTTC
TRBV4-2	-	-	TRBJ2-7	CASSPWDSGGYEQYF	TGTGCCAGCAGCCCATGGGACAGCGGGGGCTACGAGCAGTACTTC
TRBV4-2	-	-	TRBJ1-6	CASSQVTAGNSPLHF	TGTGCCAGCAGCCAAGTGACAGCGGGTAATTCACCCCTCCACTTT
TRBV9	once	-	TRBJ2-1	CASSVSGGEYNEQFF	TGTGCCAGCAGCGTAAGTGGCGGGGAGTACAATGAGCAGTTCTTC
TRBV15	-	-	TRBJ1-2	CATSRGAGTKANYGYTF	TGTGCCACCAGCAGAGGGGCCGGGACAAAAGCTAACTATGGCTACACCTTC
TRBV28	few	-	TRBJ1-1	CASSSLGGQSYEAFF	TGTGCCAGCAGTTCCCTCGGGGGGCAAAGCTATGAAGCTTTCTTT
TRBV19	-	-	TRBJ1-2	CASSIPGVRNGYTF	TGTGCCAGTAGTATACCAGGGGTACGTAATGGCTACACCTTC
TRBV4-3	-	-	TRBJ1-1	CASSQVARGTEAFF	TGCGCCAGCAGCCAAGTCGCCAGGGGAACTGAAGCTTTCTTT
TRBV6-6	-	TRBD1	TRBJ2-1	CASSYSGTGSYNEQFF	TGTGCCAGCAGTTACTCCGGGACAGGATCCTACAATGAGCAGTTCTTC
TRBV5-5	-	-	TRBJ2-5	CASSSVTQGLETQYF	TGTGCCAGCAGCTCCGTAACACAGGGTTTAGAGACCCAGTACTTC
TRBV7-9	-	TRBD1	TRBJ1-2	CASSRQGAGYGYTF	TGTGCCAGCAGTCGACAGGGGGCCGGTTATGGCTACACCTTC
TRBV5-5	-	-	TRBJ2-1	CASSLDPRSSSYNEQFF	TGTGCCAGCAGCTTGGACCCTAGGAGTAGCTCCTACAATGAGCAGTTCTTC
TRBV7-3	once	TRBD2	TRBJ2-7	CASSPTSGGADYEQYF	TGTGCCAGCAGCCCGACTAGCGGGGGAGCCGACTACGAGCAGTACTTC
TRBV7-9	-	TRBD2	TRBJ2-7	CASTQLPGRGSYEQYF	TGTGCCAGCACCCAGCTGCCCGGGAGGGGATCCTACGAGCAGTACTTC
TRBV7-9	-	-	TRBJ1-1	CASSHRPLFARLNTEAFF	TGTGCCAGCAGCCACAGGCCCCTATTCGCGAGATTGAACACTGAAGCTTTCTTT
TRBV5-4	-	TRBD1	TRBJ1-1	CASSLLTGQGPPGVAFF	TGTGCCAGCAGCTTGCTGACTGGACAGGGGCCTCCGGGGGTAGCTTTCTTT
TRBV5-1	-	-	TRBJ1-4	CASSSGHIEKLFF	TGCGCCAGCAGCTCCGGACACATTGAAAAACTGTTTTTT
TRBV9	-	TRBD1	TRBJ2-7	CASSVLGTGGEQYF	TGTGCCAGCAGCGTACTGGGGACAGGGGGCGAGCAGTACTTC
TRBV4-3	-	-	TRBJ1-3	CASSQSDLSGNTIYF	TGCGCCAGCAGCCAATCGGACTTATCGGGAAACACCATATATTTT
TRBV9	-	-	TRBJ2-2	CASSVVPGTGTGELFF	TGTGCCAGCAGCGTAGTTCCAGGAACCGGAACCGGGGAGCTGTTTTTT
TRBV19	once	-	TRBJ1-2	CASTLGGYNYGYTF	TGTGCCAGTACCTTGGGGGGATATAACTATGGCTACACCTTC
TRBV10-3	-	TRBD2	TRBJ2-7	CAISERISGLYEQYF	TGTGCCATCAGTGAAAGAATTAGCGGGCTCTACGAGCAGTACTTC
TRBV5-1	few	TRBD1	TRBJ1-1	CASSRGQGSTEAFF	TGCGCCAGCAGCAGGGGACAGGGGAGCACTGAAGCTTTCTTT
TRBV11-2	-	TRBD1	TRBJ1-2	CASSLRRTGDNYGYTF	TGTGCCAGCAGCTTACGCCGGACAGGGGATAACTATGGCTACACCTTC
TRBV19	-	-	TRBJ1-5	CASSIGAGPLSNQPQHF	TGTGCCAGTAGTATAGGGGCAGGGCCGCTTAGCAATCAGCCCCAGCATTTT
TRBV29-1	-	-	TRBJ1-3	CSVEDPGLPNTIYF	TGCAGCGTTGAAGACCCTGGGCTCCCCAACACCATATATTTT
TRBV11-2	-	TRBD2	TRBJ2-5	CASRLLAGQETQYF	TGTGCCAGCAGACTGCTAGCGGGGCAAGAGACCCAGTACTTC
TRBV7-9	-	-	TRBJ2-5	CASSLVSQGSETQYF	TGTGCCAGCAGCTTAGTAAGCCAGGGTTCCGAGACCCAGTACTTC
TRBV3-1/TRBV3-2	-	-	TRBJ2-7	CASSQGGGETYEQYF	TGTGCCAGCAGCCAAGGTGGCGGGGAGACCTACGAGCAGTACTTC
TRBV6-6	-	-	TRBJ2-3	CASKGLPTGDTQYF	TGTGCCAGCAAGGGACTTCCCACGGGCGATACGCAGTATTTT
TRBV24-1	-	TRBD1	TRBJ2-5	CATSDAAVTGRETQYF	TGTGCCACCAGTGACGCCGCCGTGACAGGGAGAGAGACCCAGTACTTC
TRBV18	-	-	TRBJ1-5	CASSPGQTSAQPQHF	TGTGCCAGCTCACCGGGACAAACCTCCGCTCAGCCCCAGCATTTT
TRBV15	-	-	TRBJ1-1	CATSRDSMNTEAFF	TGTGCCACCAGCAGGGACAGCATGAACACTGAAGCTTTCTTT
TRBV7-8	-	TRBD1	TRBJ2-1	CASSPRVIVGTGTSYNEQFF	TGTGCCAGCAGCCCTAGAGTGATAGTGGGGACAGGGACCTCCTACAATGAGCAGTTCTTC